Listed below are T cell receptor beta chains from one sample, sequenced in a study of T cells in Graves' hyperthyroidism and ophthalmopathy. TCRdb itself ran the multiplex PCR reads through MiXCR, one entry per CDR3 protein. Altogether 200,000 to 250,000 distinct CDR3 sequences are present, more than 20% being singletons, with the ten largest covering roughly a third. Sequences were obtained from blood. These receptors were obtained from a woman aged 40 to 55 with Graves' ophthalmopathy. Both conserved end residues are part of each CDR3. A D gene is named only where the DNA matches it firmly. Clone size, where shown, is once, few, many, or a class for clones that have expanded.

DNA: TGTGCCATCAGTGTTGTGGCTCAAGAGACCCAGTACTTC
CDR3: CAISVVAQETQYF
V: TRBV10-3
size: many
D: NA
J: TRBJ2-5

DNA: TGTGCCAGCAGTTACTCGGGGGTTGGGGGCAAAAACATTCAGTACTTC
CDR3: CASSYSGVGGKNIQYF
V: TRBV6-5
size: many
D: NA
J: TRBJ2-4

DNA: TGTGCCAGCAGTGCGCGAAGGGACAGCACTGAAGCTTTCTTT
CDR3: CASSARRDSTEAFF
V: TRBV6-1
size: many
D: TRBD1
J: TRBJ1-1

DNA: TGTGCCAGCAGTTTGCCCGGGGAAGGCGAGACCCAGTACTTC
CDR3: CASSLPGEGETQYF
V: TRBV27
size: NA
D: NA
J: TRBJ2-5

DNA: TGTGCCAGCAGTTATGACAGGGTCACTGAAGCTTTCTTT
CDR3: CASSYDRVTEAFF
V: TRBV6-2/TRBV6-3
size: many
D: TRBD1
J: TRBJ1-1

DNA: TGTGCCAGCAGTTTAGCATGGGGTGTCGAAGAGACCCAGTACTTC
CDR3: CASSLAWGVEETQYF
V: TRBV27
size: many
D: NA
J: TRBJ2-5

DNA: TGTGCCAGCAGCTTGTTCTCAGCACAAGAGACCCAGTACTTC
CDR3: CASSLFSAQETQYF
V: TRBV5-6
size: NA
D: NA
J: TRBJ2-5

DNA: TGTGCCAGCAGTTTAACAGCTGAAGCTTTCTTT
CDR3: CASSLTAEAFF
V: TRBV12-3/TRBV12-4
size: many
D: NA
J: TRBJ1-1

DNA: TGTGCCGTACCGGGACCCAGGGCCTACGAGCAGTACTTC
CDR3: CAVPGPRAYEQYF
V: TRBV28
size: many
D: NA
J: TRBJ2-7

DNA: TGCAGTGCAATGACAGGGGTGGATGGCTACACCTTC
CDR3: CSAMTGVDGYTF
V: TRBV20-1
size: NA
D: TRBD1
J: TRBJ1-2

DNA: TGTGCCAGCAGTGTATCGGGCAGCCAAGAGACCCAGTACTTC
CDR3: CASSVSGSQETQYF
V: TRBV2
size: many
D: NA
J: TRBJ2-5

DNA: TGTGCCAGCAGTGACTCCGGGGTCAGGAACACTGAAGCTTTCTTT
CDR3: CASSDSGVRNTEAFF
V: TRBV25-1
size: many
D: NA
J: TRBJ1-1

DNA: TGTGCCAGCAGTTATGGGGACAGGGGTACAAAAGAGACCCAGTACTTC
CDR3: CASSYGDRGTKETQYF
V: TRBV6-5
size: NA
D: TRBD1
J: TRBJ2-5

DNA: TGTGCTAGTGGTCGCGACAGCTATGGCTACACCTTC
CDR3: CASGRDSYGYTF
V: TRBV12-5
size: many
D: NA
J: TRBJ1-2

DNA: TGTGCCACCAGTGATCCCGGACAGGAAGCTTTCTTT
CDR3: CATSDPGQEAFF
V: TRBV24-1
size: NA
D: NA
J: TRBJ1-1

DNA: TGTGCCAGCAGATTGGACAGGGGCTTAACGGAGCAGTACTTC
CDR3: CASRLDRGLTEQYF
V: TRBV6-1
size: few
D: TRBD1
J: TRBJ2-7

DNA: TGTGCCAGTCGAGAGGGGGAACAGCCCCAGCATTTT
CDR3: CASREGEQPQHF
V: TRBV19
size: NA
D: NA
J: TRBJ1-5

DNA: TGTGCCAGCTCACCCGGACTAGGCTCCTACGAGCAGTACTTC
CDR3: CASSPGLGSYEQYF
V: TRBV18
size: few
D: TRBD2
J: TRBJ2-7

DNA: TGTGCCAGCACTCGAGACAATACTGAAGCTTTCTTT
CDR3: CASTRDNTEAFF
V: TRBV12-3/TRBV12-4
size: many
D: NA
J: TRBJ1-1

DNA: TGTGCCAGCAGGGGACTAGCGGGAGGGAGGGGGGACATTCAGTACTTC
CDR3: CASRGLAGGRGDIQYF
V: TRBV28
size: NA
D: TRBD2
J: TRBJ2-4

DNA: TGTGCCAGCAGCTTAGTGTTCCCAGGGGGGTACGAGCAGTACTTC
CDR3: CASSLVFPGGYEQYF
V: TRBV13
size: few
D: NA
J: TRBJ2-7

DNA: TGTGCCAGCATCTCCAATGGACTAGCCGAAGAGACCCAGTACTTC
CDR3: CASISNGLAEETQYF
V: TRBV28
size: many
D: TRBD2
J: TRBJ2-5

DNA: TGTGCCAGCAGCTTAAATAGCGACAGGGCCTACGAGCAGTACTTC
CDR3: CASSLNSDRAYEQYF
V: TRBV7-3
size: once
D: TRBD1
J: TRBJ2-7

DNA: TGTGCCACCAGTGACCGAAACGGACAGGGCCAAGAGACCCAGTACTTC
CDR3: CATSDRNGQGQETQYF
V: TRBV24-1
size: many
D: TRBD1
J: TRBJ2-5

DNA: TGTGCCAGCAGTGAACCCCGTGGGCTCCCCTACGAGCAGTACTTC
CDR3: CASSEPRGLPYEQYF
V: TRBV6-1
size: many
D: NA
J: TRBJ2-7

DNA: TGTGCCAGCAGTTTTATAGGGGTCCTCTACGAGCAGTCCTTC
CDR3: CASSFIGVLYEQSF
V: TRBV6-2/TRBV6-3
size: NA
D: NA
J: TRBJ2-7

DNA: TGTGCCAGCAGAGGGACAGGTTTGCGGGAGTGGGAGACCCAGTACTTC
CDR3: CASRGTGLREWETQYF
V: TRBV2
size: many
D: NA
J: TRBJ2-5

DNA: TGTGCCAGCAGGCTCACTAGCGGGAGGTGGTATGAGCAGTTCTTC
CDR3: CASRLTSGRWYEQFF
V: TRBV7-8
size: many
D: TRBD2
J: TRBJ2-1

DNA: TGTGCCAGCAGTTTAGTCGGTGGTCAAGAGACCCAGTACTTC
CDR3: CASSLVGGQETQYF
V: TRBV12-3/TRBV12-4
size: NA
D: NA
J: TRBJ2-5

DNA: TGTGCCACCAGCAGAGATCAGGGAGTCTCTGAAGCTTTCTTT
CDR3: CATSRDQGVSEAFF
V: TRBV15
size: many
D: NA
J: TRBJ1-1